These T cell receptor beta chains were read from a single sample in a study of cytomegalovirus exposure and HLA in healthy donors. Sequencing was performed with immunoSEQ multiplex PCR; in TCRdb, only in-frame clones are kept and a portion is missing. This repertoire shows about 190,000 clones, more than 65% found once; its top ten account for around 3.3%. The sequenced sample consisted of PBMCs. The origin of the receptors is a woman aged 25 to 39 in good health and CMV-seropositive. The conserved cysteine and the conserved F or W are not part of the CDR3 here. D genes are given only for firm matches.

>.|TRBV7-2
ASSRTTLVQPQH
>.|TRBV13
ASSFEDSYEQY
>TRBD1|TRBV28
ASRHGTGDNEQF
>TRBD1|TRBV5-1
ASSLAGTGVETQY
>TRBD2|TRBV28
ASSSSGLAIGTDTQY
>TRBD2|TRBV9
ASSYSSGAYNEQF
>TRBD2|TRBV4-2
ASSPLGLAGAYNEQF
>.|TRBV11-2
ASSRDRLASEQF
>.|TRBV6-5
ASRPGIHYGYT
>.|TRBV28
ASSLTVLVLQVLDYPDTQY
>.|TRBV27
ASGRRAGKGNTEAF
>.|TRBV19
ASSHPSGSRAQEAQY